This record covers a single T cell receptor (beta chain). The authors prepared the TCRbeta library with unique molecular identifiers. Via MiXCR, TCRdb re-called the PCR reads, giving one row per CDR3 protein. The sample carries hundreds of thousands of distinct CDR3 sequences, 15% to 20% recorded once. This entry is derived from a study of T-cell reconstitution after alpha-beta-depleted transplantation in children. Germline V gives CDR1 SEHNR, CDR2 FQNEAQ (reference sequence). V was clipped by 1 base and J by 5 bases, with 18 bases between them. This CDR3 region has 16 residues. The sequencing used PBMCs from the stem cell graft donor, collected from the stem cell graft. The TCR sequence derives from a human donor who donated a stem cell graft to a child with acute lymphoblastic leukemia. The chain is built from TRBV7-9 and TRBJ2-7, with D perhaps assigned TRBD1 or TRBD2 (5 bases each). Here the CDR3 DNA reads TGTGCCAGCAGCTTAGGGGGACCGGGCCTACGAAACGAGCAGTACTTC. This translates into CASSLGGPGLRNEQYF.